A selection of T cell receptor beta chains follows, all from one sample in a study of pediatric ulcerative colitis. Libraries were prepared by immunoSEQ multiplex PCR; TCRdb keeps only in-frame clonotypes and omits some of them. The sample contains about 35,000 clones, approximately 78% of which appear only once. Sequenced material: gut tissue. Receptor source: a boy younger than 18 with mild ulcerative colitis. Each CDR3 is given with its conserved first and last residue. The order of the fields is V gene, clone size, J gene, D gene, CDR3 protein, CDR3 DNA. The D gene is left open where the match is weak. Clone size is given for some rows only: seen once, a few or many times, or a class if the clone is expanded.

TRBV25-1,.,TRBJ1-1,.,CASSDPTPRGEPEAFF,TGTGCCAGCAGTGACCCCACCCCGCGGGGGGAACCTGAAGCTTTCTTT
TRBV14,.,TRBJ2-5,TRBD1,CASSQRTGRQETQYF,TGTGCCAGCAGCCAACGGACAGGGCGCCAAGAGACCCAGTACTTC
TRBV18,.,TRBJ1-4,.,CASSPSANEKLFF,TGTGCCAGCTCACCAAGTGCTAATGAAAAACTGTTTTTT
TRBV6-1,.,TRBJ1-1,.,CASIQGLMNTEAFF,TGTGCCAGCATTCAGGGCCTAATGAACACTGAAGCTTTCTTT
TRBV30,.,TRBJ1-2,.,CAWSKPGLRGVGYTF,TGTGCCTGGAGTAAGCCAGGGTTAAGAGGTGTTGGCTACACCTTC
TRBV21-1,.,TRBJ2-5,.,CASSNRAAYVQETQYF,TGTGCCAGCAGCAATAGGGCTGCCTACGTCCAAGAGACCCAGTACTTC
TRBV4-1,.,TRBJ2-1,TRBD2,CASRALAGGPINEQFF,TGCGCCAGCAGGGCGCTAGCGGGGGGCCCAATCAATGAGCAGTTCTTC
TRBV6-6,.,TRBJ2-3,.,CASSRTTGDTQYF,TGTGCCAGCAGCCGCACCACGGGAGATACGCAGTATTTT
TRBV10-3,few,TRBJ2-3,TRBD2,CASRGVTDTQYF,TGTGCCTCGCGGGGGGTCACAGATACGCAGTATTTT
TRBV5-1,.,TRBJ2-2,.,CASSPSGRQPNTGELFF,TGCGCCAGCAGCCCCTCAGGCAGACAGCCGAACACCGGGGAGCTGTTTTTT
TRBV6-1,.,TRBJ2-1,.,CASSQEGVRLYNEQFF,TGTGCCAGCAGTCAAGAGGGGGTGCGGCTCTACAATGAGCAGTTCTTC
TRBV30,.,TRBJ2-1,.,CAWSVRYRSYNEQFF,TGTGCCTGGAGTGTGCGGTATCGCTCCTACAATGAGCAGTTCTTC
TRBV4-2,.,TRBJ1-2,.,CASSQAGGAIGYTF,TGTGCCAGCAGCCAAGCTGGGGGGGCGATTGGCTACACCTTC
TRBV5-1,.,TRBJ1-6,.,CASSLTGDSPLHF,TGCGCCAGCAGCCTGACGGGAGATTCACCCCTCCACTTT
TRBV5-4,.,TRBJ1-3,.,CASSFFGDRNTIYF,TGTGCCAGCAGCTTTTTTGGAGACAGAAACACCATATATTTT
TRBV10-2,.,TRBJ1-5,.,CASSEVDQPQHF,TGCGCCAGCAGTGAGGTTGATCAGCCCCAGCATTTT